These T cell receptor beta chains were read from a single sample in a study of cytomegalovirus exposure and HLA in healthy donors. Sequencing was performed with immunoSEQ multiplex PCR; in TCRdb, only in-frame clones are kept and a portion is missing. The sample holds approximately 170,000 clones; under 70% are singletons and the top ten take about 3%. The material sequenced was PBMCs. The receptors were gathered from a woman aged 35 to 49 in good health and CMV-seropositive. The CDR3 runs from the conserved cysteine through the conserved F or W.

j_call v_call cdr3_aa
TRBJ2-2 TRBV10-3 CAISRQGGTGELFF
TRBJ2-7 TRBV11-2 CASSPWTGGATYEQYF
TRBJ2-3 TRBV7-2 CASSLTVLAEPSHTQYF
TRBJ2-2 TRBV18 CASSRGTGETTGELFF
TRBJ2-2 TRBV7-9 CASSLVQYTGELFF
TRBJ2-1 TRBV10-3 CAISDPTSGDLSGFF
TRBJ2-5 TRBV9 CASSETSGRGGETQYF
TRBJ2-7 TRBV5-4 CASSSWGGPYEQYF
TRBJ2-2 TRBV9 CASRPSQGVTGELFF
TRBJ1-1 TRBV19 CASLRAEGTEAFF
TRBJ1-1 TRBV5-1 CASSLGGGFSEAFF
TRBJ2-1 TRBV6-5 CASSNPGNEQFF
TRBJ2-2 TRBV29-1 CSAGLASGELFF
TRBJ1-1 TRBV6-5 CASIPAGGGPGAFF
TRBJ2-7 TRBV29-1 CSVAGTYEQYF
TRBJ2-4 TRBV9 CASSVDDGGIQYF
TRBJ1-3 TRBV7-9 CSSSLTGTGNTIYF
TRBJ1-5 TRBV28 CASSFNAPQATQPQHF
TRBJ2-1 TRBV19 CASRRDPTGENEQFF
TRBJ2-2 TRBV11-2 CASSRGMGEAGELFF
. TRBV7-2 CASRLGLAGSYEQYF
TRBJ2-7 TRBV5-6 CASSPGTGVSYEQYF
TRBJ2-6 TRBV5-1 CASSRTGTGANVLTF
TRBJ2-5 TRBV6-5 CASSNINGARETQYF
TRBJ2-7 TRBV6-6 CASKTSANEQYF
TRBJ1-1 TRBV2 CASRHRGYMNTEAFF
TRBJ2-3 TRBV11-3 CASSPQGDTDTQYF
TRBJ2-7 TRBV6-5 CASSYSGSSYEQYF
TRBJ1-2 TRBV11-2 CASSLAPGDYGYTF
TRBJ1-1 TRBV7-9 CASSFEMTGSGEAFF
TRBJ2-3 TRBV4-3 CASSPGRTVSTDTQYF
TRBJ2-1 TRBV5-1 CASTKGAGELEQFF
TRBJ2-2 TRBV7-6 CASSLVGRGNTGELFF
TRBJ2-7 TRBV29-1 CSVRGGLAGVNYEQYF
TRBJ2-7 TRBV5-6 CASSFNGLAGNEQYF
TRBJ2-5 TRBV7-9 CASSYGGPEETQYF
TRBJ2-3 TRBV5-4 CASSPGGRTDTQYF
TRBJ2-2 TRBV2 CASSARQGYTGELFF
TRBJ2-1 TRBV7-2 CASSLHPPGGGPYNEQFF
TRBJ2-3 TRBV7-6 CASIPGQGTDTQYF
TRBJ1-5 TRBV19 CASSRHAGGNQPQHF
TRBJ1-5 TRBV5-1 CASSLGQGSPQPQHF
TRBJ2-3 TRBV29-1 CSVDEALTDTQYF
TRBJ2-7 TRBV5-1 CASSLAGMPYEQYF
TRBJ1-5 TRBV7-9 CASSRGNQPQHF